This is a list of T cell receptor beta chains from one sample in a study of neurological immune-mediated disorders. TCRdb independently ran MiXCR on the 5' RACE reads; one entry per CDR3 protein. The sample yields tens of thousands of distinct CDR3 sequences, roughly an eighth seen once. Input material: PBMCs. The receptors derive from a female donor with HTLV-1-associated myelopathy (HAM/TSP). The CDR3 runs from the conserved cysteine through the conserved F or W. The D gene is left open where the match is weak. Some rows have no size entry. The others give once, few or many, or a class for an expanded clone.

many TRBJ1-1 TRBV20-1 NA CSATKIYTEAFF TGCAGTGCAACGAAAATTTATACTGAAGCTTTCTTT
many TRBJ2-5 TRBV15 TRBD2 CATSRDRGVQETQYF TGTGCTACCAGCAGAGATCGGGGGGTCCAAGAGACCCAGTACTTC
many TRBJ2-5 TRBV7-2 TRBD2 CASSLDSGVVTQYF TGTGCCAGCAGCTTAGATAGCGGGGTTGTCACCCAGTACTTC
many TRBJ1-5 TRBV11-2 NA CASSLGWGQPQHF TGTGCCAGCAGCTTAGGGTGGGGTCAGCCCCAGCATTTT
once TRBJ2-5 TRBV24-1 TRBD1 CATSDLGTGGGLRETQYF TGTGCCACCAGTGATTTGGGGACAGGGGGGGGCCTACGAGAGACCCAGTACTTC
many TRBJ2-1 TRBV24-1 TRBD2 CATSDPKAGLAGGRGNEQFF TGTGCCACCAGTGACCCAAAGGCCGGACTAGCGGGGGGGCGAGGGAATGAGCAGTTCTTC
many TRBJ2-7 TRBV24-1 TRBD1 CATSDGGQGSYEQYF TGTGCCACCAGTGATGGGGGACAGGGCAGCTACGAGCAGTACTTC
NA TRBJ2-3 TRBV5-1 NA CASSLVGLRQVHTDTQYF TGCGCCAGCAGCTTGGTCGGCTTGCGGCAGGTCCACACAGATACGCAGTATTTT
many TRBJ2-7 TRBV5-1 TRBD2 CASSLASGGAHEQYF TGCGCCAGCAGCTTGGCTAGCGGGGGGGCCCACGAGCAGTACTTC
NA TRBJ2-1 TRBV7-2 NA CASEYYNEQFF TGTGCCAGCGAATATTACAATGAGCAGTTCTTC
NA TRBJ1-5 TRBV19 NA CASSLTNQPQHF TGTGCCAGTAGTCTTACCAATCAGCCCCAGCATTTT
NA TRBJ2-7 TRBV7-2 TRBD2 CASSLGSQRAGGSYEQYF TGTGCCAGCAGCTTAGGGTCGCAGCGAGCGGGGGGCTCCTACGAGCAGTACTTC
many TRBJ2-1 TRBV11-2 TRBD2 CASSLGPGLAGGPGNEQFF TGTGCCAGCAGCTTAGGGCCGGGACTAGCGGGGGGGCCAGGCAATGAGCAGTTCTTC
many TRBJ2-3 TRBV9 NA CASSIPSRDTQYF TGTGCCAGCAGCATCCCCAGCAGAGATACGCAGTATTTT
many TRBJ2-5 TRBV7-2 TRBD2 CASSRAGTSGTQYF TGTGCCAGCAGCCGGGCCGGGACTAGCGGAACCCAGTACTTC
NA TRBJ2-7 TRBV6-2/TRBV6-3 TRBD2 CASRKTSGGPHDQYF TGTGCCAGCAGGAAGACTAGCGGGGGTCCCCACGATCAGTACTTC
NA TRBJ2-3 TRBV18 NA CASSGDHRYTQYF TGTGCCAGCTCTGGGGACCACCGCTATACGCAGTATTTT
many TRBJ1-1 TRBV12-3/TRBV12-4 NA CASSTGPNTEAFF TGTGCCAGCAGTACAGGGCCGAACACTGAAGCTTTCTTT
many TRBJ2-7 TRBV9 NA CASSVGAGYGYEQYF TGTGCCAGCAGCGTAGGGGCGGGGTACGGCTACGAGCAGTACTTC
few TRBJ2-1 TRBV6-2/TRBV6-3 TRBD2 CASSYSSGTTQWGQFF TGTGCCAGCAGTTACTCGAGTGGGACTACCCAATGGGGGCAGTTCTTC
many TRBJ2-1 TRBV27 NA CASSPRFNEQFF TGTGCCAGCAGTCCACGGTTCAATGAGCAGTTCTTC
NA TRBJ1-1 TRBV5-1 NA CASRGSPGNTEAFF TGCGCCAGCAGAGGCAGTCCGGGGAACACTGAAGCTTTCTTT
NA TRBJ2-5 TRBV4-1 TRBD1 CASQDSDRGRTQYF TGCGCCAGCCAAGATTCCGACAGGGGGCGGACCCAGTACTTC
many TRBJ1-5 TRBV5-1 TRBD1 CASSLATPGQVDQPQHF TGCGCCAGCAGCTTGGCAACACCGGGACAGGTTGATCAGCCCCAGCATTTT
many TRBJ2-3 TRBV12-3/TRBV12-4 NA CASSLRDRSTDTQYF TGTGCCAGCAGTTTAAGGGACCGAAGCACAGATACGCAGTATTTT
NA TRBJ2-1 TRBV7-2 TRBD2 CASSFPGSGGGNEQFF TGTGCCAGCAGCTTCCCTGGAAGCGGGGGAGGGAATGAGCAGTTCTTC
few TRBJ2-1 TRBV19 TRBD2 CASRLTLAGGHNEQFF TGTGCCAGTAGATTAACGTTAGCGGGGGGACACAATGAGCAGTTCTTC
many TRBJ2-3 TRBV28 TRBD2 CASSYLAGANTDTQYF TGTGCCAGCAGTTATCTAGCGGGGGCGAACACAGATACGCAGTATTTT
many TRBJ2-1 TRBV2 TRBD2 CASRVTSGSEQFF TGTGCCAGCAGGGTTACTAGCGGGTCTGAGCAGTTCTTC
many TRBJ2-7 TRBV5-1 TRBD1 CASSLETGVLREQYF TGCGCCAGCAGCTTGGAGACAGGGGTACTACGCGAGCAGTACTTC
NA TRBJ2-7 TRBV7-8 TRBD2 CASSTLAGGYEQYF TGTGCCAGCAGCACCTTGGCGGGGGGTTACGAGCAGTACTTC
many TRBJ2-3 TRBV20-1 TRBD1 CSATGQGYTDTQYF TGCAGTGCCACGGGACAGGGTTACACAGATACGCAGTATTTT
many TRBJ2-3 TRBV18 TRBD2 CASSPRTSVDTQYF TGTGCCAGCTCACCCCGGACTAGCGTAGATACGCAGTATTTT
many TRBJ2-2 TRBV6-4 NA CASSDFRDLYTGELFF TGTGCCAGCAGTGACTTTAGGGACTTGTACACCGGGGAGCTGTTTTTT
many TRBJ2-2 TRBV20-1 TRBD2 CSARTSLNTGELFF TGCAGTGCCCGGACTAGTCTGAACACCGGGGAGCTGTTTTTT
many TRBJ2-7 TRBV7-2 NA CASSLVIYNEQYF TGTGCCAGCAGCTTAGTAATCTATAACGAGCAGTACTTC
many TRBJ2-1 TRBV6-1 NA CASSEARVGSSGIRFF TGTGCCAGCAGTGAAGCGCGGGTGGGGAGTTCGGGGATTCGGTTCTTC
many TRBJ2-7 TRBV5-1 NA CASSLDRLGLPYEQYF TGCGCCAGCAGCCTCGACAGGCTTGGGCTTCCCTACGAGCAGTACTTC
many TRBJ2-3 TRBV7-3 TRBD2 CASSSTGGLGNTQYF TGTGCCAGCAGCTCTACGGGGGGTCTAGGAAATACGCAGTATTTT
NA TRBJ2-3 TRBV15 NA CATSRLGGLDTRYF TGTGCCACCAGCAGACTTGGGGGCCTGGATACGCGGTATTTT
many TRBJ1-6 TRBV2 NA CARAQVADTAPLHF TGTGCCAGGGCACAGGTTGCAGATACTGCGCCCCTCCACTTT
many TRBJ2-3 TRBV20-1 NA CSAILFVKRVTDTQYF TGCAGTGCTATCCTGTTTGTCAAGCGGGTCACAGATACGCAGTATTTT
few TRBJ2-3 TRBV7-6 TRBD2 CASSLVPAGTTDTQYF TGTGCCAGCAGCTTAGTCCCAGCGGGGACCACAGATACGCAGTATTTT
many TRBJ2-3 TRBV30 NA CAWSVLAGTQYF TGTGCCTGGAGTGTACTGGCCGGAACGCAGTATTTT
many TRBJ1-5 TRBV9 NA CASSVGSWRYQPQHF TGTGCCAGCAGCGTAGGCAGTTGGCGTTATCAGCCCCAGCATTTT
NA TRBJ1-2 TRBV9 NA CASSVAAGHYGYTF TGTGCCAGCAGCGTAGCTGCCGGCCACTATGGCTACACCTTC
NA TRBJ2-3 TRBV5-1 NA CASSFYICSAYKDRTQYF NA